These T cell receptor beta chains were read from a single sample in a study of neoadjuvant anti-PD-1 for oral cavity cancer. Assay: immunoSEQ multiplex PCR; the TCRdb copy retains only in-frame clones and omits some. The table records 12,000 or so clones, 71% of them present only once. Material: PBMCs, obtained after nivolumab (anti-PD-1) treatment. These receptors all stem from a person aged 35-79 years with oral cavity squamous cell carcinoma. Each CDR3 is given with its conserved first and last residue.

v_gene: TRBV5-5
j_gene: TRBJ2-2
CDR3aa: CASSFGAGDTGELFF

v_gene: TRBV5-6
j_gene: TRBJ1-2
CDR3aa: CASSLAGKGPGYGYTF

v_gene: TRBV29-1
j_gene: TRBJ1-1
CDR3aa: CSVVGGPATEAFF

v_gene: TRBV7-8
j_gene: TRBJ1-3
CDR3aa: CASSLRQGALSGSGNTIYF

v_gene: TRBV6-1
j_gene: TRBJ1-2
CDR3aa: CASRSGQVFFGYTF

v_gene: TRBV7-8
j_gene: TRBJ1-2
CDR3aa: CASSLQQGFLTF

v_gene: TRBV10-3
j_gene: TRBJ1-5
CDR3aa: CAISEVGDQPQHF

v_gene: TRBV6-1
j_gene: TRBJ2-5
CDR3aa: CATLNLETQYF

v_gene: TRBV6-1
j_gene: TRBJ2-3
CDR3aa: CASSDAAGDLLGTQYF

v_gene: TRBV2
j_gene: TRBJ1-2
CDR3aa: CASSVLKLRTQGANYGYTF

v_gene: TRBV19
j_gene: TRBJ2-7
CDR3aa: CASSTGTLPREQYF

v_gene: TRBV25-1
j_gene: TRBJ1-3
CDR3aa: CASSEWGRGTSGNTIYF

v_gene: TRBV10-1
j_gene: TRBJ1-1
CDR3aa: CASSDSNKINTEAFF

v_gene: TRBV5-4
j_gene: TRBJ2-7
CDR3aa: CASSLEPGAYEQYF

v_gene: TRBV4-1
j_gene: TRBJ2-7
CDR3aa: CASSQVIVAETYEQYF

v_gene: TRBV30
j_gene: TRBJ1-2
CDR3aa: CAWRGKDRGIYGYTF

v_gene: TRBV4-1
j_gene: TRBJ1-1
CDR3aa: CASSQMGGSGLLNTEAFF

v_gene: TRBV6-6
j_gene: TRBJ2-1
CDR3aa: CATVDGEARFF

v_gene: TRBV2
j_gene: TRBJ1-2
CDR3aa: CASSGTGNYYGYTF

v_gene: TRBV7-2
j_gene: TRBJ1-5
CDR3aa: CASSLAVVGAQGQPQHF

v_gene: TRBV5-4
j_gene: TRBJ2-3
CDR3aa: CASSPSGRDTQYF

v_gene: TRBV29-1
j_gene: TRBJ1-2
CDR3aa: CSVWGGGQDHDGYTF

v_gene: TRBV10-3
j_gene: TRBJ2-5
CDR3aa: CAISPTGGLETQYF

v_gene: TRBV2
j_gene: TRBJ1-5
CDR3aa: CASSLGQGNQPQHF

v_gene: TRBV19
j_gene: TRBJ2-5
CDR3aa: CASSRSRVERETQYF

v_gene: TRBV11-3
j_gene: TRBJ2-1
CDR3aa: CASSRFSGSAVDEQFF

v_gene: TRBV30
j_gene: TRBJ2-3
CDR3aa: CAWSPGGDTQYF

v_gene: TRBV6-1
j_gene: TRBJ2-6
CDR3aa: CASSEGNTGANVLTF

v_gene: TRBV10-2
j_gene: TRBJ1-4
CDR3aa: CASSESRQGVFNEKLFF

v_gene: TRBV4-2
j_gene: TRBJ2-1
CDR3aa: CASSLAGVRMSEQFF

v_gene: TRBV10-1
j_gene: TRBJ2-3
CDR3aa: CASSVGLGLAGADTQYF

v_gene: TRBV28
j_gene: TRBJ1-4
CDR3aa: CASSTTPNEKLFF

v_gene: TRBV27
j_gene: TRBJ2-2
CDR3aa: CASREDTTKNTGELFF

v_gene: TRBV28
j_gene: TRBJ2-5
CDR3aa: CASRGLTSGREETQYF

v_gene: TRBV11-2
j_gene: TRBJ1-1
CDR3aa: CASSLVQGGLEAFF

v_gene: TRBV10-2
j_gene: TRBJ1-1
CDR3aa: CASSERQLNTEAFF

v_gene: TRBV6-5
j_gene: TRBJ1-3
CDR3aa: CASSYRRGNTIYF

v_gene: TRBV29-1
j_gene: TRBJ2-1
CDR3aa: CSVASGSYNEQFF

v_gene: TRBV10-2
j_gene: TRBJ2-5
CDR3aa: CASTRPGRQTQYF

v_gene: TRBV30
j_gene: TRBJ1-5
CDR3aa: CAWAGQGGWGNQPQHF

v_gene: TRBV11-3
j_gene: TRBJ2-3
CDR3aa: CASSSPVPGGSDTQYF

v_gene: TRBV11-2
j_gene: TRBJ1-3
CDR3aa: CASSLAVISGNTIYF

v_gene: TRBV4-1
j_gene: TRBJ2-7
CDR3aa: CASSLGGLYEQYF

v_gene: TRBV5-1
j_gene: TRBJ2-1
CDR3aa: CASSWSGLAGGPPGSYNEQFF

v_gene: TRBV30
j_gene: TRBJ1-1
CDR3aa: CAWSLQGNTEAFF

v_gene: TRBV19
j_gene: TRBJ2-3
CDR3aa: CASSMGLGDTQYF

v_gene: TRBV7-9
j_gene: TRBJ1-1
CDR3aa: CASSLRQGHTEAFF

v_gene: TRBV10-1
j_gene: TRBJ1-1
CDR3aa: CASSESTDNTEAFF

v_gene: TRBV29-1
j_gene: TRBJ2-7
CDR3aa: CSIRVAYEQYF

v_gene: TRBV29-1
j_gene: TRBJ2-3
CDR3aa: CSVDPSGATDTQYF

v_gene: TRBV28
j_gene: TRBJ2-1
CDR3aa: CASGRANEQFF

v_gene: TRBV7-9
j_gene: TRBJ2-1
CDR3aa: CASSSRGWNEQFF

v_gene: TRBV6-1
j_gene: TRBJ1-5
CDR3aa: CASRPGGNQPQHF

v_gene: TRBV6-5
j_gene: TRBJ1-1
CDR3aa: CASSRWTRGHTEAFF

v_gene: TRBV30
j_gene: TRBJ1-6
CDR3aa: CASLPQGDSPLHF

v_gene: TRBV12-5
j_gene: TRBJ1-5
CDR3aa: CASGLSGRWQPQHF

v_gene: TRBV15
j_gene: TRBJ2-5
CDR3aa: CATSRDVGVQETQYF

v_gene: TRBV4-1
j_gene: TRBJ2-3
CDR3aa: CASSQDQRGDTQYF

v_gene: TRBV5-4
j_gene: TRBJ2-3
CDR3aa: CASNLAGGLTDTQYF